This passage covers 8 T cell receptor beta chains from one sample sequenced in a study of cytomegalovirus exposure and HLA in healthy donors. The PCR used 60 Vbeta and 13 Jbeta primers. TCRdb keeps only in-frame clones here, not all; method: immunoSEQ multiplex PCR. The data contain around 130,000 clones, around two thirds of them singletons. Input material: PBMCs. The source of these receptors is a woman aged 40 to 50 in good health and CMV-seropositive.

The gene calls are TRBV7-3 and TRBJ2-7; tentatively, D is TRBD2 (6 bases). The CDR3 sequence is 15 residues long. Germline V CDR1 and CDR2: SGHTA, FQGTGA. Trimming pared 5 bases from V and 0 bases from J, leaving 14 bases between. CDR3 amino acids: CASSVQGGASYEQYF. The CDR3, as DNA: TGTGCCAGCAGCGTCCAAGGCGGGGCCTCCTACGAGCAGTACTTC.

This clone was counted a few times. V gene TRBV6-4 combines with J gene TRBJ2-3; 7 bases agree with TRBD2. The V segment lost 3 bases and the J segment 1 base; nucleotides outside the gene matches: 7. Per germline, CDR1 MRHNA and CDR2 SNTAGT. The CDR3 has 16 amino acids. CDR3 coding DNA: TGTGCCAGCAGTGAGAATACGGGAGGCGGCACAGATACGCAGTATTTT. This translates into CASSENTGGGTDTQYF.

The chain recombines TRBV28 with TRBJ2-7; a possible D gene is TRBD1 (6 bases). V shed 4 bases and J shed 3 bases, with 13 bases lying between them. This CDR3 spans 14 amino acids. Germline CDR1 MDHEN, CDR2 SYDVKM. CDR3 DNA: TGTGCCAGCAGTTCAGGACAGCTACGCTACGAGCAGTACTTC. Translated: CASSSGQLRYEQYF.

The rearrangement uses TRBV27 and TRBJ1-2, with D perhaps matching TRBD1 (5 bases). V gave up 2 bases and J gave up 3 bases, with 13 bases separating them. The germline CDR1 and CDR2 sequences are MNHEY and SMNVEV (reference sequence). The CDR3 covers 15 residues. The CDR3 DNA is TGTGCCAGCAGTTTAAGGGACTCAACGCACTATGGCTACACCTTC. Its translation: CASSLRDSTHYGYTF.

Here the CDR3 DNA reads TGTGCCAGTAGTCCCAACAGGGAGACGACTGAAGCTTTCTTT. It encodes CASSPNRETTEAFF. The J gene is TRBJ1-1, the V gene TRBV19, with D perhaps TRBD1 (6 bases). Germline CDR1 and CDR2: LNHDA and SQIVND (reference sequence). The CDR3 has 14 residues. Trimming stripped 5 bases from V and 5 bases from J, with 15 bases between.

J is TRBJ1-1 and V is TRBV9; D is undetermined. The V end lost 3 bases, the J end lost 7 bases, and 13 bases lay between the germline ends. Germline values: CDR1 SGDLS, CDR2 YYNGEE. The CDR3 consists of 13 residues. The CDR3 DNA is TGTGCCAGCAGCGGAACCGATCGGGGTGAAGCTTTCTTT. Translation gives CASSGTDRGEAFF.

On this clone: A read error may produce the germline difference seen at one junction end. The chain is built from TRBV7-7 and TRBJ1-3; TRBD1 matches at 10 bases. This CDR3 is 18 amino acids long. Germline CDR1 and CDR2: SSHAT and FNYEAQ (reference sequence). Here the CDR3 reads CASSLSGQGRLGGNTIYF. The DNA of the CDR3 is TGTGCTAGCAGCTTATCGGGACAGGGGAGACTGGGAGGAAACACCATATATTTT.

The chain links TRBV5-4 to TRBJ1-2; 9 positions match TRBD1. With 4 bases clipped from V and 13 bases from J, the junction kept 11 bases outside the gene matches. Germline V gene lookup returns CDR1 SGHNT and CDR2 YYREEE (reference sequence). This CDR3 contains 13 residues. CDR3 residues: CASSRPTGGRTTF. The CDR3 DNA sequence: TGTGCCAGCAGCCGCCCTACAGGGGGCAGAACCACCTTC.